This T cell receptor (beta chain) stems from a study of neurological immune-mediated disorders. The time point here: technical triplicate 3. This clonotype has at least ten counts. J gave up 0 bases and V 4 bases, and 5 bases lay outside the gene matches. Germline CDR1 and CDR2: SGHRS and YFSETQ. This CDR3 is 15 amino acids long. The method for making cDNA was 5'RACE, and it used 10-nucleotide random UMIs. The output of every sequencing run, over 190 million TCR-beta sequences, came from 15-18 subjects. TCRdb processed the 5' RACE reads anew with MiXCR; each CDR3 protein has one entry. The sample shows about 42,000 distinct CDR3 sequences, about a fifth of them seen only once.

The TCR originated in a man aged 60 to 69 with HTLV-1-associated myelopathy (HAM/TSP). Sequencing was done on a sample of PBMCs. This sequence joins TRBV5-1 and TRBJ2-3; 7 positions match TRBD1. The CDR3 DNA is TGCGCCAGCAGCCTGACAGGGTTTAGCACAGATACGCAGTATTTT. Its translation is CASSLTGFSTDTQYF.